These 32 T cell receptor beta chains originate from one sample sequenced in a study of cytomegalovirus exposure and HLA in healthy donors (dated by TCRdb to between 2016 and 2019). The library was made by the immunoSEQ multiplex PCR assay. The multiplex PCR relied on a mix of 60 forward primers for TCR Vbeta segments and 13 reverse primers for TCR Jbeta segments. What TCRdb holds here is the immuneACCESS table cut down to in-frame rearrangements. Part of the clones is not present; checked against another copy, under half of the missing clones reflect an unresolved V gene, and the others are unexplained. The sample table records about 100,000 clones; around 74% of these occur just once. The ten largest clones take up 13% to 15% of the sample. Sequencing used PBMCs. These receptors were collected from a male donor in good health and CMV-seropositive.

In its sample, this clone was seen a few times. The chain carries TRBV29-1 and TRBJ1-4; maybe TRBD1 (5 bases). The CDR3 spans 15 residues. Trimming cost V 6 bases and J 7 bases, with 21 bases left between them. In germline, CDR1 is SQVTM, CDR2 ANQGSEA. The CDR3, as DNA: TGCAGCGTGCTCTCGGGGGTGGGGCCCGGTGAAAAACTGTTTTTT. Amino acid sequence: CSVLSGVGPGEKLFF.

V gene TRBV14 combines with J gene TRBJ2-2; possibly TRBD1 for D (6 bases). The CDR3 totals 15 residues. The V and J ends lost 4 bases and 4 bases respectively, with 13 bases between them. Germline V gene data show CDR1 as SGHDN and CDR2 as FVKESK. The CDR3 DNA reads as TGTGCCAGCAGCCTGCGTTTGGGGGCCACCGGGGAGCTGTTTTTT. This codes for CASSLRLGATGELFF.

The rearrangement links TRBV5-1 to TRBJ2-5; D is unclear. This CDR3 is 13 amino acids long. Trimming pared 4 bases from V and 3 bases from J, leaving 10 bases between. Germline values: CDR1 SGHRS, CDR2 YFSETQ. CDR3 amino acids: CASSPQNKETQYF. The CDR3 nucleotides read TGCGCCAGCAGCCCCCAGAATAAAGAGACCCAGTACTTC. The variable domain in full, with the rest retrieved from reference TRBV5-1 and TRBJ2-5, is KAGVTQTPRYLIKTRGQQVTLSCSPISGHRSVSWYQQTPGQGLQFLFEYFSETQRNKGNFPGRFSGRQFSNSRSEMNVSTLELGDSALYLCASSPQNKETQYFGPGTRLLVL.

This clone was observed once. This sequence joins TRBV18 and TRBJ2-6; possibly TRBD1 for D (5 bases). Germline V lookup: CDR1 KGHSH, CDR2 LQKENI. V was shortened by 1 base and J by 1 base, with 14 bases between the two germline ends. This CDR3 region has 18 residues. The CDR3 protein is CASSPLYRFRSGANVLTF. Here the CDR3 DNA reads TGTGCCAGCTCACCACTTTACAGGTTTAGGTCTGGGGCCAACGTCCTGACTTTC.

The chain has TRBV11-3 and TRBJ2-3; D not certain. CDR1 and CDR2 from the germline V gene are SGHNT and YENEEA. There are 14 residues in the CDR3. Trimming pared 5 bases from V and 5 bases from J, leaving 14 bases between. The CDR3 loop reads CASSRTQAEDTQYF. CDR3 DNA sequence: TGTGCCAGCAGCCGTACCCAGGCTGAAGATACGCAGTATTTT.

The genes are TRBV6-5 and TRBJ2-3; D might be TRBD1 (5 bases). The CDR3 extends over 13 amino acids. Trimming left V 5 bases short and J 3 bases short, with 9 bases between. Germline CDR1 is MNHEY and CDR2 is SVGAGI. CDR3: CASSKRQTDTQYF. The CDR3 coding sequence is TGTGCCAGCAGTAAAAGACAGACAGATACGCAGTATTTT.

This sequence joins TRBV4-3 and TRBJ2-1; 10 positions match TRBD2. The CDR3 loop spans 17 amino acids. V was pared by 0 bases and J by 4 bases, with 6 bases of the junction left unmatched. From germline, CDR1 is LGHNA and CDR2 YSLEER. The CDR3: CASSQDLAGLAYNEQFF. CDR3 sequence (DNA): TGCGCCAGCAGCCAAGATCTCGCGGGACTAGCGTACAATGAGCAGTTCTTC.

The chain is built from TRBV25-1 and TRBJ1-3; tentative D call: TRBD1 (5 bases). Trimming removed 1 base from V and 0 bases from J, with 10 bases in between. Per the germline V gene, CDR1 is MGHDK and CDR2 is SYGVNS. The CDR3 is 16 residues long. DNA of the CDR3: TGTGCCAGCAGTGAATCCCAGGGTATCTCTGGAAACACCATATATTTT. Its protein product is CASSESQGISGNTIYF.

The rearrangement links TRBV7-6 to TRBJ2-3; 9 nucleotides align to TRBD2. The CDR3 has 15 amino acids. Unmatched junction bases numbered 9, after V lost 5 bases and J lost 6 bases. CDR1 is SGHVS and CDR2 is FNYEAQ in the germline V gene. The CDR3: CASSPRERGVDTQYF. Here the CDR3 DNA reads TGTGCCAGCAGCCCGAGGGAGCGGGGGGTGGATACGCAGTATTTT.

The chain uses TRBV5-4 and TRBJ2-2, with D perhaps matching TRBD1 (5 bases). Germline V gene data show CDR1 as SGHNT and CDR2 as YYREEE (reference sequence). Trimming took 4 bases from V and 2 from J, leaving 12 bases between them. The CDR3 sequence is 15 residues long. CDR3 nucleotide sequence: TGTGCCAGCAGCCCGGCCAGGGCCAACACCGGGGAGCTGTTTTTT. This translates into CASSPARANTGELFF.

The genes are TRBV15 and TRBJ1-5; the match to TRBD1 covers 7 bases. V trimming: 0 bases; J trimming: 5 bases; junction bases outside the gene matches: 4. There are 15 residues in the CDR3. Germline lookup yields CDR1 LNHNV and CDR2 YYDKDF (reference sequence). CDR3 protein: CATSRDTGEDQPQHF. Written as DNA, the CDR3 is TGTGCCACCAGCAGAGATACAGGGGAAGATCAGCCCCAGCATTTT.

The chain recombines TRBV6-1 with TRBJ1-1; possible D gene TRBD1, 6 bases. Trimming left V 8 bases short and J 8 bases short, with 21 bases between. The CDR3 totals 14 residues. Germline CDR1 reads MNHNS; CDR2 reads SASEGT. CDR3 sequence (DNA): TGTGCCAGCGGAGGACTCCGGGACACCAGGGAAGCTTTCTTT. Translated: CASGGLRDTREAFF.

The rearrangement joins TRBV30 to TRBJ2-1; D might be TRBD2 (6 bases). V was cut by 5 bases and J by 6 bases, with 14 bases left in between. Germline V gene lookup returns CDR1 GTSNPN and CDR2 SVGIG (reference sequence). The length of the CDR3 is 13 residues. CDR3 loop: CAWEEGVGNEQFF. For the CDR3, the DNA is TGTGCCTGGGAGGAGGGTGTGGGCAATGAGCAGTTCTTC.

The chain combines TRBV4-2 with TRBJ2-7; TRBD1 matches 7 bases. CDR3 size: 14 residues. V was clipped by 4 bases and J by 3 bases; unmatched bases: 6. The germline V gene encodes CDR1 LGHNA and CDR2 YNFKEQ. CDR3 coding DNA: TGTGCCAGCAGCCCTAGGGCAGGGGGCTACGAGCAGTACTTC. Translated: CASSPRAGGYEQYF.

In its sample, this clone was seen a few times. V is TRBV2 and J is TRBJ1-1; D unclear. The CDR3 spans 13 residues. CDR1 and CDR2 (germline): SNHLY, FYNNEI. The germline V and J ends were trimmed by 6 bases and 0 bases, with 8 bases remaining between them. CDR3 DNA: TGTGCCAGCAGAGGACTCATGAACACTGAAGCTTTCTTT. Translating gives CASRGLMNTEAFF.

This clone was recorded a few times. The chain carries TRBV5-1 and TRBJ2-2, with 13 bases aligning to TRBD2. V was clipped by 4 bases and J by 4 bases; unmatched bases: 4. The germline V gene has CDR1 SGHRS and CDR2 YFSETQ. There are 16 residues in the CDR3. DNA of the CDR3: TGCGCCAGCAGCGAGGGACTAGCGGGGCGCACCGGGGAGCTGTTTTTT. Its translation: CASSEGLAGRTGELFF.

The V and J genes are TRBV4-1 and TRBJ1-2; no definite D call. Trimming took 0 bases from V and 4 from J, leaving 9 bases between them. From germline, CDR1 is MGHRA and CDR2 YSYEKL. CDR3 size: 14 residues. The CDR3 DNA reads TGCGCCAGCAGCCAAGATGAACGGGGCTATGGCTACACCTTC. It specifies CASSQDERGYGYTF.

CDR3 in amino acids: CASSQDPPASEQYF. The CDR3, as DNA: TGCGCCAGCAGCCAAGATCCCCCAGCGAGCGAGCAGTACTTC. The chain recombines TRBV4-1 with TRBJ2-7; the D is unclear. The V gene's germline CDR1 is MGHRA and CDR2 YSYEKL. V lost 0 bases to trimming and J lost 6 bases, with 12 bases between them. This CDR3 has 14 amino acids.

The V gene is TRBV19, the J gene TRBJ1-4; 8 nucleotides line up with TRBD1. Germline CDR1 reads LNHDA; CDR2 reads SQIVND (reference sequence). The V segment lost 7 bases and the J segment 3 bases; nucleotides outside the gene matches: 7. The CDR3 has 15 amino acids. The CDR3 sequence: CASTPGQEANEKLFF. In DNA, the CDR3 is TGTGCCAGTACCCCGGGACAGGAAGCTAATGAAAAACTGTTTTTT.

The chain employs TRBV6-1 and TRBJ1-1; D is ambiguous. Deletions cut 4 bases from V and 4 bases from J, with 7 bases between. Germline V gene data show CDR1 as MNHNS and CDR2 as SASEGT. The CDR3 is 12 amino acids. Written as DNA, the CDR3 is TGTGCCAGCAGTGCGGGGAGCACTGAAGCTTTCTTT. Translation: CASSAGSTEAFF.

The CDR3 sequence is CASSFASGVNTGELFF. In DNA form, the CDR3 reads TGCGCCAGCAGCTTTGCTAGCGGGGTGAACACCGGGGAGCTGTTTTTT. This rearrangement joins TRBV5-1 to TRBJ2-2; 9 bases agree with TRBD2. The ends lost 2 bases at V and 1 base at J; junction bases unmatched: 3. This CDR3 region has 16 residues. Germline V gene data show CDR1 as SGHRS and CDR2 as YFSETQ.

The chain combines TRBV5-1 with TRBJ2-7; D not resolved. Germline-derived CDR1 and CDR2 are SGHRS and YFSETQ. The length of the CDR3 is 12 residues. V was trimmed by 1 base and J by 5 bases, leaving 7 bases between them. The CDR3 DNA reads TGCGCCAGCAGCTTGCAGAGCGACGAGCAGTACTTC. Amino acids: CASSLQSDEQYF.

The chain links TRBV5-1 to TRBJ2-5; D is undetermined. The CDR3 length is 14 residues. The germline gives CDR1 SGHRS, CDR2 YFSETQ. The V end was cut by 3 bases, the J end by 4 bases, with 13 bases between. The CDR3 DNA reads TGCGCCAGCAGCTCGACTGCCGATGGAGAGACCCAGTACTTC. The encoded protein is CASSSTADGETQYF.

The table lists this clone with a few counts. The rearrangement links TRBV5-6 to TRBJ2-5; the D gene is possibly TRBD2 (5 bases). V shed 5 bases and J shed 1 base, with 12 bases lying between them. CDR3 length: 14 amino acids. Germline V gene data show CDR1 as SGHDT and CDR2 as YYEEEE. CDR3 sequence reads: CASSHYGVQETQYF. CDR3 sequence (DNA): TGTGCCAGCAGTCACTACGGGGTCCAAGAGACCCAGTACTTC.

CDR3 DNA sequence: TGTGCCAGCAGCTTTAGCGGGGGGGCCCGAAATGAGCAGTTCTTC. It codes for CASSFSGGARNEQFF. This chain uses TRBV2 with TRBJ2-1, with TRBD2 identical over 11 bases. In germline, CDR1 is SNHLY, CDR2 FYNNEI. The CDR3 consists of 15 residues. V gave up 6 bases and J gave up 7 bases; unmatched junction bases: 8. Variable domain in full (rest from reference TRBV2 and TRBJ2-1): EPEVTQTPSHQVTQMGQEVILRCVPISNHLYFYWYRQILGQKVEFLVSFYNNEISEKSEIFDDQFSVERPDGSNFTLKIRSTKLEDSAMYFCASSFSGGARNEQFFGPGTRLTVL.

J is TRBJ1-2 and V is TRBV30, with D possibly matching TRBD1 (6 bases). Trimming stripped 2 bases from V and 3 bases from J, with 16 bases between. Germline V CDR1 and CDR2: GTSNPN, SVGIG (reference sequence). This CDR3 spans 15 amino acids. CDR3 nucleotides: TGTGCCTGGAGTCCCAACGGGGGGCGCGACTATGGCTACACCTTC. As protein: CAWSPNGGRDYGYTF.

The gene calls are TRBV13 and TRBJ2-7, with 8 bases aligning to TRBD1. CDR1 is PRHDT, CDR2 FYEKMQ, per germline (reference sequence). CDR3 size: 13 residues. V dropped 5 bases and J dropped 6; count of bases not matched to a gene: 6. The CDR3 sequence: CASSDGTGREQYF. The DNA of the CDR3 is TGTGCCAGCAGCGACGGGACAGGTCGCGAGCAGTACTTC.

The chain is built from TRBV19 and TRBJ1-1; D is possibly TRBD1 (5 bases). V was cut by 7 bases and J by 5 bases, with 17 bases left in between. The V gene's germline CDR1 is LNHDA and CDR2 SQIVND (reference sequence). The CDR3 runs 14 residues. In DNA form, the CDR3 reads TGTGCCAGTACAATAGGCGCAGGGCTGACTGAAGCTTTCTTT. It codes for CASTIGAGLTEAFF.

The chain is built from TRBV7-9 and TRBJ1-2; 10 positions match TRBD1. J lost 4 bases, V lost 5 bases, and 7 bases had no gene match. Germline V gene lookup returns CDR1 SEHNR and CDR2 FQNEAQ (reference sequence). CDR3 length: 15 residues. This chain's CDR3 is CASSRSTGGLYGYTF. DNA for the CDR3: TGTGCCAGCAGCCGCTCGACAGGGGGCCTCTATGGCTACACCTTC.

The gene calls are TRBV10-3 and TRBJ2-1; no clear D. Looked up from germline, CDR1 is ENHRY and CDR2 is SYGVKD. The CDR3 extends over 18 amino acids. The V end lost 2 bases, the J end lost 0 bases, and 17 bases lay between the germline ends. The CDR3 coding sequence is TGTGCCATCAGTGAGATGGTGCTGAAAACCAGCTCCTACAATGAGCAGTTCTTC. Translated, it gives CAISEMVLKTSSYNEQFF.

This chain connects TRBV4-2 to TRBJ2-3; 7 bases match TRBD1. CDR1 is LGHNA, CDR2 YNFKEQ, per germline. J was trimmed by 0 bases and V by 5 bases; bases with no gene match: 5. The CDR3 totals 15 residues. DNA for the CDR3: TGTGCCAGCAGCTTCCGGGACAGCAGCACAGATACGCAGTATTTT. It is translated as CASSFRDSSTDTQYF.

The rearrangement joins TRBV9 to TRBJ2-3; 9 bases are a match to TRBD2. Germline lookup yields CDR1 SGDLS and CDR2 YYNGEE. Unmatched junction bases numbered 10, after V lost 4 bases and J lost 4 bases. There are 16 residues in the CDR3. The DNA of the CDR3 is TGTGCCAGCAGCTCCGGGACTAGCTTTTCGGCAGATACGCAGTATTTT. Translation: CASSSGTSFSADTQYF.